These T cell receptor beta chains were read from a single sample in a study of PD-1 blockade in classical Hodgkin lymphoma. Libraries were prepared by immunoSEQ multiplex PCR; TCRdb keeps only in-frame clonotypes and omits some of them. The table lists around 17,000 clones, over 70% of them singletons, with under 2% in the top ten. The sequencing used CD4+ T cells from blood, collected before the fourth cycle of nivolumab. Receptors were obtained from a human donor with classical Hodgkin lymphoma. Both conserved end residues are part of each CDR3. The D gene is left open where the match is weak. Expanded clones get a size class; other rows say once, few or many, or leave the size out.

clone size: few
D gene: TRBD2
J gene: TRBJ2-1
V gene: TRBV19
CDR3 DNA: TGTGCCAGTAGTAACCCTAGCGGGAGTTACAATGAGCAGTTCTTC
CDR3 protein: CASSNPSGSYNEQFF

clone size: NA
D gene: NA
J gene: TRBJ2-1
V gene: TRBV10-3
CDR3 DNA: TGTGCCATCAGTGGAAGAAATACGGGGAGCTCCTACAATGAGCAGTTCTTC
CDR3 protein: CAISGRNTGSSYNEQFF

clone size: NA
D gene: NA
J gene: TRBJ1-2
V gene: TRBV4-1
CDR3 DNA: TGCGCCAGCAGCCAAGATCTAGGACCTAACTATGGCTACACCTTC
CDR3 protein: CASSQDLGPNYGYTF

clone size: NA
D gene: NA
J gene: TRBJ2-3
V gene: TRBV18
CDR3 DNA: TGTGCCAGCTCACCACCCCCCACAGATACGCAGTATTTT
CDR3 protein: CASSPPPTDTQYF

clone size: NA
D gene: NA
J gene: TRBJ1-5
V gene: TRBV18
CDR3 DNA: TGTGCCAGCTCACCAGAGCTGGGTAGTCAGCCCCAGCATTTT
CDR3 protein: CASSPELGSQPQHF

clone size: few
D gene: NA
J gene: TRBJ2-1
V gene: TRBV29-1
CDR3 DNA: TGCAGCGTCGCGGTTACGAGCTCCTACAATGAGCAGTTCTTC
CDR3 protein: CSVAVTSSYNEQFF

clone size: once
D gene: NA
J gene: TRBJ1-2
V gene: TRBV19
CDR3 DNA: TGTGCCAGTATGCGGGCACATGGTGGCTACACCTTC
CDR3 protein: CASMRAHGGYTF

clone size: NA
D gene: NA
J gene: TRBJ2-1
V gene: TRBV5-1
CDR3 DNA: TGCGCCAGCAGCTGGGACAACCTGACTGTGGTTGGGGATGAGCAGTTCTTC
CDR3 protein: CASSWDNLTVVGDEQFF

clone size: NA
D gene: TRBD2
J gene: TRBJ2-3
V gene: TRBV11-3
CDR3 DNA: TGTGCCAGCAGCAACAGCGGGAGGCCCCGGGGAGATACGCAGTATTTT
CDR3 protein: CASSNSGRPRGDTQYF

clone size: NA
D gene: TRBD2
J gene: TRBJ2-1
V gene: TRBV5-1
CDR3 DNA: TGCGCCAGCAGCTTACTAGCGGGAGCCTACAATGAGCAGTTCTTC
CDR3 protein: CASSLLAGAYNEQFF

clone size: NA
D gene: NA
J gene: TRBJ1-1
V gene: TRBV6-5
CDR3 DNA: TGTGCCAGCATACGACGGGGGAGAGACACTGAAGCTTTCTTT
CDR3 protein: CASIRRGRDTEAFF

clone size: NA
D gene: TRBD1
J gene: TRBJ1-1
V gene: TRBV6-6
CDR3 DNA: TGTGCCACCAGGACAGGCGGGAACACTGAAGCTTTCTTT
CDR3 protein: CATRTGGNTEAFF

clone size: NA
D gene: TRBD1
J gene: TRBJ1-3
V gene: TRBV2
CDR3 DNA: TGTGCCAGCAGTCCAGGGGGTACTGGAAACACCATATATTTT
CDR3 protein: CASSPGGTGNTIYF